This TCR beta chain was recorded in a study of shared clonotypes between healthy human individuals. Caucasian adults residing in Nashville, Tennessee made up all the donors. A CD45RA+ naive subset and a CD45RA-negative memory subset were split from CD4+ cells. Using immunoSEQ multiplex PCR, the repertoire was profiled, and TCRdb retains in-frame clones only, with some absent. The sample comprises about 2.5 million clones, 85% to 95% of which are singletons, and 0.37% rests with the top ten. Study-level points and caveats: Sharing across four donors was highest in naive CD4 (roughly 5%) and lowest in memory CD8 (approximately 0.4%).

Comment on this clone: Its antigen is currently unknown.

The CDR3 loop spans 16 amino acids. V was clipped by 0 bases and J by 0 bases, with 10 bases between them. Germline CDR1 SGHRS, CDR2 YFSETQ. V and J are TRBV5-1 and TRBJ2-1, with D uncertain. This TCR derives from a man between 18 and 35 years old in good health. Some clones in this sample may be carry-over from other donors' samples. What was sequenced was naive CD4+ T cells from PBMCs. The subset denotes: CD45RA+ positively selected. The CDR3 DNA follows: TGCGCCAGCAGCTTGGAAGGACCAGGCTCCTACAATGAGCAGTTCTTC. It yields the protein CASSLEGPGSYNEQFF. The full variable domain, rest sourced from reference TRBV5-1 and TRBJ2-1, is KAGVTQTPRYLIKTRGQQVTLSCSPISGHRSVSWYQQTPGQGLQFLFEYFSETQRNKGNFPGRFSGRQFSNSRSEMNVSTLELGDSALYLCASSLEGPGSYNEQFFGPGTRLTVL.